This is a list of T cell receptor beta chains from one sample in a study of shared clonotypes between healthy human individuals. Some clones are missing from TCRdb's copy, which holds only in-frame ones; the method was immunoSEQ multiplex PCR. Here the sample spans roughly 650,000 clones, roughly 95% being singletons. Material for sequencing was naive CD8+ T cells sorted from blood. The receptors originated from a woman in her 30s in good health. CDR3s leave out the opening cysteine and the closing phenylalanine or tryptophan. D genes are given only for firm matches. Expanded clones get a size class; other rows say once, few or many, or leave the size out.

size,D,V,CDR3
.,TRBD2,TRBV4-2,ASSGGRTSEAPYEQY
.,TRBD1,TRBV13,ATTGEAYEQY
.,.,TRBV1,TSSQDHRTRQPNTEAF
.,.,TRBV10-1,ASSEPGTYEQY
.,.,TRBV11-3,ASSFYTNTEAF
.,TRBD1,TRBV10-1,ASSSNRGLEAGELF
.,TRBD2,TRBV28,ASSLGRLERERETQY
once,.,TRBV7-9,ASSLGDRYEQY
.,TRBD2,TRBV27,ASRGLAREQY
.,.,TRBV6-6,ASIIGPGNTIY
.,.,TRBV5-6,ASSLIETGNTEAF
.,.,TRBV27,ASSNPGNGYT
.,.,TRBV4-1,ASSQGQAGDTEAF
.,TRBD1,TRBV13,ASSLDRVGNYGYT
once,.,TRBV30,ACFLGGTEAF
.,.,TRBV6-6,ASSYFNQPQH
.,.,TRBV10-2,ASSEIGYEQY
.,.,TRBV19,ASSIRILETEQY
.,TRBD1,TRBV6-5,ASSWGQGAPYEQY
.,.,TRBV11-2,ASSRARGANTEAF
once,TRBD2,TRBV7-9,ASSAPSGSNLDEQF
.,.,TRBV30,AGFPGTRNTEAF
.,.,TRBV7-2,ASSLVGPYNEQF
once,.,TRBV5-1,ASSLVDSQETQY
once,.,TRBV20-1,SARAGYEQY
.,.,TRBV28,ASSLGWDTLRNTIY
.,.,TRBV7-9,ASSLWQRETQY
.,TRBD1,TRBV4-1,ASSPRTGRTEAF
.,.,TRBV30,ACWTPLTRSRLTSSGANVLT
.,TRBD1,TRBV5-5,ASSHRGPSSYEQY
.,.,TRBV5-4,ASSGDGSEQF
.,.,TRBV4-1,ASSQPSSASTDTQY
.,.,TRBV5-4,ASSPGTHGYT
.,.,TRBV2,ASMFAGFNEQF
.,.,TRBV2,ASIDRTNTEAF
.,TRBD1,TRBV27,ASYGQGAEAF
.,.,TRBV5-4,ASSLGGPYEQY
.,.,TRBV27,ASSLSARNNEQF
.,.,TRBV7-8,ASSLVGASSSYEQY
.,TRBD1,TRBV28,ASSPQGVRAHEQY
.,TRBD1,TRBV11-2,ASSAPGTGAGNTIY
.,TRBD1,TRBV5-1,ASSWLGTGRTGELF
.,.,TRBV14,ASSHAGAEQY
.,.,TRBV29-1,SVSPDRTNEKLF
few,TRBD1,TRBV27,ASSWTGGGQPQH
.,.,TRBV5-4,ASSLFGGLTDTQY
.,.,TRBV10-3,AISESGSSYEQY
.,.,TRBV27,ASSLLAQGRGEAEAF
.,.,TRBV2,ASIGSEAIETQY
.,.,TRBV28,ASSSGRDIYEQY
.,TRBD2,TRBV5-6,ASSLGLAGGPQY
.,.,TRBV5-1,ASSLAPGQNEQF
.,TRBD2,TRBV6-5,ASSYYGGGGTDTQY
.,TRBD2,TRBV27,ASSPGLAGVRYEQY
.,.,TRBV2,ASTKDLGGYT
.,.,TRBV7-6,ASSLVRDAPQY
.,.,TRBV27,ASSSPETQY
once,TRBD2,TRBV5-4,ASTWGGLQETQY
.,.,TRBV28,ASRGHFNTGELF